This T cell receptor beta chain is drawn from a study of CD8 T cells in Susac syndrome. TCR beta sequencing covered blood CD8+ and CD4+ T cells. While CD8+ and CD4+ T cells were isolated negatively, TEMRA cells were enriched by FACS. Trimming stripped 2 bases from V and 4 bases from J, with 9 bases between. The CDR3 covers 14 residues. CDR1 is MNHNY and CDR2 is SVGAGI in the germline V gene (reference sequence). It was with random hexamers that about 0.45 to 1 ug RNA was reverse transcribed. The method of amplification for TCR beta CDR3 was immunoSEQ multiplex PCR, covering 54 Vbeta and 13 Jbeta. TCRdb reprocessed the immunoSEQ multiplex PCR reads via MiXCR and lists one record per CDR3 protein. Here the sample spans 90,000 to 150,000 distinct CDR3 sequences, over 90% being singletons.

The chain combines TRBV6-6 with TRBJ1-5; D remains ambiguous. The clonotype was recovered from a human donor in good health. Specimen: CD4+ T cells from PBMCs. The CDR3 coding sequence is TGTGCCAGCAGTTACCAAGGAACGAATCAGCCCCAGCATTTT. Its translation: CASSYQGTNQPQHF.